This T cell receptor beta chain was retrieved from a study of T cell repertoires in cytomegalovirus infection. CDR1 is SEHNR and CDR2 is FQNEAQ in the germline V gene (reference sequence). Trimming pared 7 bases from V and 2 bases from J, leaving 12 bases between. This CDR3 spans 14 amino acids. TCRdb passed the reads through MiXCR, listing each CDR3 protein once. This repertoire shows about 530,000 distinct CDR3 sequences, 26% found once; its top ten account for approximately 13%. Overall study findings and caveats: Dominating the ex vivo response were TCR beta clonotypes that were CMV-specific and HLA-C-restricted. Carriers of CMV and the relevant HLA type were discriminated by public TCR beta frequency.

This clonotype was seen repeatedly, ten times or more. Its target is not known. The material sequenced was PBMCs. V usage is TRBV7-9 and J usage is TRBJ1-3, with no clear D. The sequence was collected from a human donor in good health (CMV status not recorded). Some clones in this sample may be carry-over from other donors' samples. The chain's CDR3 is CASILAETGNTIYF. The CDR3 coding sequence is TGTGCCAGCATACTGGCAGAAACTGGAAACACCATATATTTT.